This note documents a single T cell receptor beta chain sequence. What it binds is unknown. The record originates from a study of T cell responses to AZD1222 COVID-19 vaccine. General study points: Most donors were white British, females outnumbered males, and clonal diversity was possibly underestimated.

Germline assignment: CDR1 LGHDT and CDR2 YNNKEL (reference sequence). The CDR3 has 17 residues. V lost 4 bases, J lost 9 bases, and 25 bases lay in between. The repertoire was sequenced with immunoSEQ multiplex PCR; TCRdb's copy has only in-frame clones and lacks some. The sample yields 100,000 or so clones, 87% seen once. The receptor comes from an adult in good health. The chain recombines TRBV3-1 (or the pseudogene TRBV3-2) with TRBJ2-1, with a possible D match to TRBD1 (6 bases). Specimen: peripheral blood, collected on day 0 of AZD1222 vaccination. This CDR3 is CASSRTRLTGPLGEQFF. The CDR3 nucleotides read TGTGCCAGCAGCCGAACTCGCCTGACAGGACCCCTCGGTGAGCAGTTCTTC.